The clone carrying this TCR beta chain has just a few counts. Antigen: not known. Some clones are missing from TCRdb's copy, which holds only in-frame ones; the method was immunoSEQ multiplex PCR. Of over 95,000 clones in the sample, approximately 70% were seen once. Healthy adults negative for HIV, lacking recent acute infections or vaccinations, served as donors. The CDR3 has 13 amino acids. Germline V CDR1 and CDR2: MRHNA, SNTAGT. V dropped 3 bases and J dropped 6 bases, with 6 bases sitting between them. This entry belongs to a study of shared clonotypes between healthy human individuals. Study-wide findings and caveats: Clonotype sharing levels among donors were expected to vary with sequencing depth. Non-shared clonotypes had lower generation probabilities than those shared by all four donors.

Sequenced input: memory CD8+ T cells sorted from blood. Noted subset: CD45RO+ cells pooled with CCR7-negative TemRA cells. The source is a woman in her 30s in good health. The chain links TRBV6-4 to TRBJ1-6; TRBD1 might be the D (6 bases). CDR3 DNA sequence: TGTGCCAGCAGTGAGGGGGCTAATTCACCCCTCCACTTT. The encoded protein is CASSEGANSPLHF.